Listed below are T cell receptor beta chains from one sample, sequenced in a study of cytomegalovirus exposure and HLA in healthy donors. Using immunoSEQ multiplex PCR, the repertoire was profiled, and TCRdb retains in-frame clones only, with some absent. The sample contains about 190,000 clones, over 70% of which appear only once. Material: PBMCs. Receptors were obtained from a woman aged 18-29 years in good health and CMV-seronegative. Both conserved end residues are part of each CDR3. The order of the fields is D gene, V gene, clone size, J gene, CDR3 DNA, CDR3 protein. A D gene is named only where the DNA matches it firmly. Clone size is given for some rows only: seen once, a few or many times, or a class if the clone is expanded.

TRBD1,TRBV14,NA,TRBJ2-6,TGTGCCAGCAGCCAGTTCTCGAGACAGGGGTATGGGGCCAACGTCCTGACTTTC,CASSQFSRQGYGANVLTF
NA,TRBV19,NA,TRBJ2-7,TGTGCCAGTAGTATTTCCGGGGTTACCTACGAGCAGTACTTC,CASSISGVTYEQYF
TRBD1,TRBV28,few,TRBJ2-7,TGTGCCAGCAGCCCCCGGGACAGGAGGTCATCCGAGCAGTACTTC,CASSPRDRRSSEQYF
TRBD1,TRBV6-5,NA,TRBJ1-2,TGTGCCAGCACCGCCGGGACAGGGGGCGTCTATGGCTACACCTTC,CASTAGTGGVYGYTF
NA,TRBV5-6,NA,TRBJ2-1,TGTGCCAGCAGCTTGGAGGGGAACTACAATGAGCAGTTCTTC,CASSLEGNYNEQFF
NA,TRBV29-1,NA,TRBJ2-1,TGCAGCGTTGAAGTTCCTGGTCAGAATGAGCAGTTCTTC,CSVEVPGQNEQFF
NA,TRBV28,NA,TRBJ1-5,TGTGCCAGCAGTTTATCAGGTGCGAGCAATCAGCCCCAGCATTTT,CASSLSGASNQPQHF
TRBD1,TRBV28,NA,TRBJ2-7,TGTGCCAGCAGGCGGACAGGGATGAACTACGAGCAGTACTTC,CASRRTGMNYEQYF
TRBD1,TRBV28,few,TRBJ1-1,TGTGCCAGCAGTTCGGGACAGGGGGTTGCTTTCTTT,CASSSGQGVAFF
TRBD1,TRBV19,NA,TRBJ2-5,TGTGCCAGTAGTGAGGGGGCCCAAGAGACCCAGTACTTC,CASSEGAQETQYF
TRBD2,TRBV19,NA,TRBJ2-3,TGTGCCAGTAGTATGGCTAGCGGGGGGACTACAGATACGCAGTATTTT,CASSMASGGTTDTQYF
TRBD1,TRBV6-6,once,TRBJ2-5,TGTGCCAGCGCGCCCGGGACAGGGGGCTTGGAGACCCAGTACTTC,CASAPGTGGLETQYF
NA,TRBV2,NA,TRBJ2-3,TGTGCCAGCAGTGGCCGTTCGACTCAATCTAGCACAGATACGCAGTATTTT,CASSGRSTQSSTDTQYF
TRBD2,TRBV27,NA,TRBJ2-3,TGTGCCAGCAGTCGACTAGCGGGGGCCTCCTTAACAGATACGCAGTATTTT,CASSRLAGASLTDTQYF
TRBD2,TRBV5-1,NA,TRBJ2-7,TGCGCCAGCAGCTTGTCACCGGGGGGGCAGTACGAGCAGTACTTC,CASSLSPGGQYEQYF
NA,TRBV29-1,NA,TRBJ2-5,TGCAGCGTTGACAGGGGACGAGAGACCCAGTACTTC,CSVDRGRETQYF
NA,TRBV21-1,NA,TRBJ2-1,TGTGCCAGCAGCAAAAAATTGTGGAGACAGAGATACAATGAGCAGTTCTTC,CASSKKLWRQRYNEQFF
TRBD1,TRBV2,NA,TRBJ1-4,TGTGCCAGCAGTGAATATACAGGGGTCGAAAAACTGTTTTTT,CASSEYTGVEKLFF
NA,TRBV5-1,few,TRBJ2-3,TGCGCCAGCAGCTTGGACTTCCCCAGCACAGATACGCAGTATTTT,CASSLDFPSTDTQYF
TRBD2,TRBV28,NA,TRBJ2-2,TGTGCCAGCAGTTCCTACCCCCGGACTAGCGGGCCCTTAGCCGGGGAGCTGTTTTTT,CASSSYPRTSGPLAGELFF
NA,TRBV14,NA,TRBJ2-7,TGTGCCAGCAGCCAAGAACAGGGAAGCTCCTACGAGCAGTACTTC,CASSQEQGSSYEQYF
TRBD1,TRBV6-6,few,TRBJ1-1,TGTGCCAGCAGATCACAGGGGCGAGCTTTCTTT,CASRSQGRAFF
NA,TRBV15,NA,TRBJ1-2,TGTGCCACCAGCAGAGAGGGCTTTAACTATGGCTACACCTTC,CATSREGFNYGYTF
TRBD2,TRBV29-1,NA,TRBJ2-1,TGCAGCGGGGCGGGGAAAAGGGGACTAGCGGGAGGGCCTTCCTACAATGAGCAGTTCTTC,CSGAGKRGLAGGPSYNEQFF
NA,TRBV7-3,NA,TRBJ2-2,TGTGCCAGCAGCTTACGAGAGGGGGGGAATGCCGGGGAGCTGTTTTTT,CASSLREGGNAGELFF
NA,TRBV15,once,TRBJ1-5,TGTGCCACCAGCAGAGGCAGGGAGGATCAGCCCCAGCATTTT,CATSRGREDQPQHF
TRBD1,TRBV10-3,NA,TRBJ1-1,TGTGCCATCAGTGAGTACAGGGGGGACACTGAAGCTTTCTTT,CAISEYRGDTEAFF
TRBD1,TRBV5-1,NA,TRBJ1-2,TGCGCCAGCAGCGACCCGACAGGGGGCTATGGCTACACCTTC,CASSDPTGGYGYTF
TRBD2,TRBV14,NA,TRBJ2-5,TGTGCCAGCAGCCAAGATCTTGGCGGGAGCGGAGAGACCCAGTACTTC,CASSQDLGGSGETQYF
TRBD1,TRBV4-1,NA,TRBJ1-4,TGCGCCAGCAGTCGGACCGGGACAGGGCCTGAAAAACTGTTTTTT,CASSRTGTGPEKLFF
NA,TRBV7-9,few,TRBJ2-2,TGTGCCAGCAGCTTAGAAGGGGAGAACACCGGGGAGCTGTTTTTT,CASSLEGENTGELFF
TRBD1,TRBV7-8,NA,TRBJ2-7,TGTGCCAGCAACCTCAGACAGGGATCCTACGAGCAGTACTTC,CASNLRQGSYEQYF
NA,TRBV5-1,NA,TRBJ1-4,TGCGCCAGCAGCTTGGGGAGCCCGGATGAAAAACTGTTTTTT,CASSLGSPDEKLFF
NA,TRBV29-1,NA,TRBJ1-2,TGCAGCGTTGCGGCTTCTCGGGACTATGGCTACACCTTC,CSVAASRDYGYTF
TRBD2,TRBV10-3,NA,TRBJ2-2,TGTGCCATCAGTGAGAACCCGGGACTAGCGGGGCCCGGGGAGCTGTTTTTT,CAISENPGLAGPGELFF
TRBD2,TRBV7-8,NA,TRBJ2-7,TGTGCCAGCAGCTTTCAGCGGGGGCCAGTGGAGCAGTACTTC,CASSFQRGPVEQYF
TRBD1,TRBV6-5,NA,TRBJ2-1,TGTGCCAGCAGTCCGACAGGGAGCTCCTACAATGAGCAGTTCTTC,CASSPTGSSYNEQFF
TRBD2,TRBV29-1,NA,TRBJ2-6,TGCAGCGTCCCGCGGGGGGCTGGGGCCAACGTCCTGACTTTC,CSVPRGAGANVLTF
NA,TRBV19,NA,TRBJ2-7,TGTGCCAGTAGTATAGATCGCGAGCAGTACTTC,CASSIDREQYF
NA,TRBV29-1,NA,TRBJ1-2,TGCAGCGCTAAGACAGAGGTTAACTATGGCTACACCTTC,CSAKTEVNYGYTF
NA,TRBV28,NA,TRBJ2-7,TGTGCCAGCAGTCCCGGGATTTATACCTCCTACGAGCAGTACTTC,CASSPGIYTSYEQYF
NA,TRBV7-9,NA,TRBJ1-5,TGTGCCAGCAGCTCCTATTCATTCGGGGGGCAACCTAGCAATCAGCCCCAGCATTTT,CASSSYSFGGQPSNQPQHF
NA,TRBV27,NA,TRBJ2-2,TGTGCCAGCAGTTCGTGGACAACGAACACCGGGGAGCTGTTTTTT,CASSSWTTNTGELFF
NA,TRBV5-1,NA,TRBJ2-2,TGCGCCAGCGGAGGCCGGGCTGGCACCGGGGAGCTGTTTTTT,CASGGRAGTGELFF
TRBD1,TRBV18,NA,TRBJ1-4,TGTGCCAGCTCACCACCGCTAGGCAGGGGGATTGAAAAACTGTTTTTT,CASSPPLGRGIEKLFF
NA,TRBV5-1,NA,TRBJ1-3,TGCGCCAGCGCTAGAAACACCATATATTTT,CASARNTIYF
NA,TRBV28,few,TRBJ2-1,TGTGCCAGCAGTCCCCTGACTAGCTCCTACAATGAGCAGTTCTTC,CASSPLTSSYNEQFF
TRBD2,TRBV5-6,NA,TRBJ2-1,TGTGCCAGCAGCCAAAGCGGGGGGGGCGATGAGCAGTTCTTC,CASSQSGGGDEQFF